This T cell receptor (beta chain) was sequenced for a study of cytomegalovirus exposure and HLA in healthy donors. Per the germline V gene, CDR1 is SGHTA and CDR2 is FQGTGA. This CDR3 contains 18 residues. The PCR employed 60 Vbeta primers together with 13 Jbeta primers. Sequencing was performed with immunoSEQ multiplex PCR; in TCRdb, only in-frame clones are kept and a portion is missing. The table includes some 150,000 clones, approximately 80% detected once. This clone has just a few counts. Its ends do not fully match the called genes, so a read error is possible. The TCR originated in a woman aged 25 to 39 in good health and CMV-seropositive. The rearrangement links TRBV7-3 to TRBJ2-6, with D maybe TRBD1 (5 bases). The sample taken for sequencing was PBMCs. The CDR3 loop reads CASSLTDLGLLGANGLTF. CDR3 sequence (DNA): TGTGCCAGCAGCTTAACTGATCTTGGCCTCCTTGGGGCCAACGGCCTGACTTTC.